The 13 T cell receptor beta chains presented below share a single source sample, sequenced in a study of T cell responses to AZD1222 COVID-19 vaccine. Method: immunoSEQ multiplex PCR; TCRdb's copy keeps in-frame clones and lacks some. The sample contains 70,000 to 100,000 clones, 75% to 90% of which appear only once. The sample consisted of peripheral blood, taken 28 days after the second AZD1222 dose. The receptors come from an adult who received the AZD1222 COVID-19 vaccine.

This chain uses TRBV18 with TRBJ2-5; 8 nucleotides align to TRBD2. There are 15 residues in the CDR3. CDR1 is KGHSH, CDR2 LQKENI, per germline. V lost 4 bases and J lost 2; bases outside the gene matches: 6. CDR3 sequence (DNA): TGTGCCAGCTCACGCCTCGGCGGGGGGCAAGAGACCCAGTACTTC. Protein product: CASSRLGGGQETQYF. The variable domain in full, with the rest retrieved from reference TRBV18 and TRBJ2-5, is NAGVMQNPRHLVRRRGQEARLRCSPMKGHSHVYWYRQLPEEGLKFMVYLQKENIIDESGMPKERFSAEFPKEGPSILRIQQVVRGDSAAYFCASSRLGGGQETQYFGPGTRLLVL.

The CDR3: CASRSQGKGQPQHF. The CDR3 region has the DNA TGTGCCAGCAGATCACAGGGTAAGGGCCAGCCCCAGCATTTT. The chain recombines TRBV6-5 with TRBJ1-5, with a possible D match to TRBD1 (6 bases). Germline V gene sequence: CDR1 MNHEY, CDR2 SVGAGI. This CDR3 region has 14 residues. V shed 6 bases and J shed 7 bases, with 16 bases lying between them.

V gene TRBV30 combines with J gene TRBJ2-7; D ambiguous. The V gene lost 6 bases and the J gene lost 0 bases, with 15 bases spanning the gap. This CDR3 is built from 14 residues. Germline V gives CDR1 GTSNPN, CDR2 SVGIG (reference sequence). The CDR3 spells CACQRSLSSYEQYF. The CDR3, as DNA: TGTGCCTGCCAGAGGTCACTGAGCTCCTACGAGCAGTACTTC.

The chain has TRBV6-5 and TRBJ2-1; 9 bases are a match to TRBD2. V trimming: 2 bases; J trimming: 8 bases; junction bases outside the gene matches: 7. The CDR3 has 15 amino acids. Germline CDR1 is MNHEY and CDR2 is SVGAGI. The CDR3 reads CASSYVAGEGHEQFF. The CDR3 DNA follows: TGTGCCAGCAGTTACGTAGCGGGAGAGGGCCATGAGCAGTTCTTC.

The chain is built from TRBV30 and TRBJ1-2; no firm D call. The CDR3 spans 11 residues. From germline, CDR1 is GTSNPN and CDR2 SVGIG (reference sequence). Trimming removed 8 bases at V and 4 bases at J, with 11 bases between. The CDR3 nucleotides read TGTGCCCGCCACGAACCCTATGGCTACACCTTC. Translated: CARHEPYGYTF.

This rearrangement joins TRBV19 to TRBJ1-4, with 9 bases that match TRBD1. Germline CDR1 and CDR2: LNHDA and SQIVND (reference sequence). Trimming removed 5 bases from V and 4 bases from J; junction bases left unmatched: 2. CDR3 length: 14 residues. The CDR3 spells CASSSDRGNEKLFF. CDR3 nucleotides: TGTGCCAGTAGTTCGGACAGGGGTAATGAAAAACTGTTTTTT.

The rearrangement joins TRBV24-1 to TRBJ1-1; 9 bases line up with TRBD1. CDR1 and CDR2 (germline): KGHDR, SFDVKD. Unmatched junction bases numbered 5, after V lost 7 bases and J lost 3 bases. This CDR3 comprises 14 residues. Here the CDR3 DNA reads TGTGCCACCAGGGGGACAGGGAGGCACACTGAAGCTTTCTTT. The encoded protein is CATRGTGRHTEAFF.

CDR3 loop: CASRSVPEAFF. For the CDR3, the DNA is TGTGCCAGCCGGTCGGTCCCTGAAGCTTTCTTT. The chain is built from TRBV6-5 and TRBJ1-1; D is ambiguous. Germline V gene data show CDR1 as MNHEY and CDR2 as SVGAGI. The V end lost 8 bases, the J end lost 6 bases, and 10 bases lay between the germline ends. The CDR3 contains 11 residues.

The chain employs TRBV29-1 and TRBJ2-5; possible D gene TRBD1, 6 bases. Germline assignment: CDR1 SQVTM and CDR2 ANQGSEA. The CDR3 runs 14 residues. V was shortened by 6 bases and J by 5 bases, with 19 bases between the two germline ends. The CDR3 nucleotides read TGCAGCGTGCGGTCCCGCCAAAGGGGGGAGACCCAGTACTTC. It translates to CSVRSRQRGETQYF.

This sequence joins TRBV28 and TRBJ1-5; 10 positions agree with TRBD1. Trimming cost V 5 bases and J 2 bases; bases outside gene matches: 3. The CDR3 has 15 residues. The V gene's germline CDR1 is MDHEN and CDR2 SYDVKM. CDR3 bases: TGTGCCAGCAGTAGGGACAGGGGAGGCAATCAGCCCCAGCATTTT. This encodes CASSRDRGGNQPQHF.

V is TRBV5-1 and J is TRBJ1-5; D is possibly TRBD1 (5 bases). The V end lost 1 base, the J end lost 5 bases, and 10 bases lay between the germline ends. The CDR3 totals 14 residues. Germline V gene data show CDR1 as SGHRS and CDR2 as YFSETQ. CDR3 protein: CASSLRGEDQPQHF. CDR3 DNA: TGCGCCAGCAGCTTGCGAGGGGAAGATCAGCCCCAGCATTTT.

The chain uses TRBV4-2 and TRBJ1-6; D remains unclear. Trimming removed 5 bases from V and 8 bases from J, with 13 bases in between. CDR1 is LGHNA, CDR2 YNFKEQ, per germline. The CDR3 has 14 amino acids. The CDR3 nucleotides read TGTGCCAGCAGCACCGGGTCGACGCATTCACCCCTCCACTTT. Its translation: CASSTGSTHSPLHF.

The chain employs TRBV7-2 and TRBJ2-2; D may be TRBD1 or TRBD2 (5 bases each). Germline values: CDR1 SGHTA, CDR2 FQGNSA. V was shortened by 5 bases and J by 1 base, with 11 bases between the two germline ends. This CDR3 contains 15 residues. CDR3 region: CASSPGTWNTGELFF. The CDR3 DNA reads TGTGCCAGCAGCCCGGGGACCTGGAACACCGGGGAGCTGTTTTTT. The entire variable domain, with the rest obtained from reference TRBV7-2 and TRBJ2-2, is as follows: GAGVSQSPSNKVTEKGKDVELRCDPISGHTALYWYRQSLGQGLEFLIYFQGNSAPDKSGLPSDRFSAERTGGSVSTLTIQRTQQEDSAVYLCASSPGTWNTGELFFGEGSRLTVL.